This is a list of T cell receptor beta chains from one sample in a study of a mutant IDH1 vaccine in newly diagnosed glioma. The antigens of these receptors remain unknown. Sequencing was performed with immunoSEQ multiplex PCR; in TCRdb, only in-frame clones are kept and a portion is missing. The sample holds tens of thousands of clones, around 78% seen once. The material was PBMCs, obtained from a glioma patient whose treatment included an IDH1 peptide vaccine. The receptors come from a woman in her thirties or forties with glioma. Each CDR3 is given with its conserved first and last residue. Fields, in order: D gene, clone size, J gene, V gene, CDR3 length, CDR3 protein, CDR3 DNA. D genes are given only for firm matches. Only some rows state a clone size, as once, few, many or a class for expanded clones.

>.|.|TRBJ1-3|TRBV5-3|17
CARTLNGDVRSGNTIYF
TGTGCCAGAACCCTAAATGGGGACGTCCGCTCTGGAAACACCATATATTTT
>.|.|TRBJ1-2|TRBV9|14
CASSVPGTFHGYTF
TGTGCCAGCAGCGTCCCCGGGACATTTCATGGCTACACCTTC
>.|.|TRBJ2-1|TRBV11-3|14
CASSLEGGHNEQFF
TGTGCCAGCAGCTTAGAAGGGGGGCACAATGAGCAGTTCTTC
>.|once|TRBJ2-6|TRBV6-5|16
CASSYSPDSGANVLTF
TGTGCCAGCAGTTACTCGCCAGACTCTGGGGCCAACGTCCTGACTTTC
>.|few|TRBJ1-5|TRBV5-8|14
CASSPTGDGQPQHF
TGTGCCAGCAGCCCGACAGGCGATGGGCAGCCCCAGCATTTT
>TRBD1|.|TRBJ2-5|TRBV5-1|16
CASSLYPGQGGETQYF
TGCGCCAGCAGCCTTTACCCGGGACAGGGTGGAGAGACCCAGTACTTC
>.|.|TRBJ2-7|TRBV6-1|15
CASSAGSGVAYEQYF
TGTGCCAGCAGTGCGGGGTCAGGGGTAGCCTACGAGCAGTACTTC
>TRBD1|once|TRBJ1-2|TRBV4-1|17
CASSLGTGGRDRYGYTF
TGCGCCAGCAGCCTTGGGACAGGGGGTAGGGATAGGTATGGCTACACCTTC
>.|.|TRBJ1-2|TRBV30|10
CAWGGYGYTF
TGTGCCTGGGGGGGTTATGGCTACACCTTC
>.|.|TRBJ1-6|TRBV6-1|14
CASSGLPWGSPLHF
TGTGCCAGCAGTGGACTTCCCTGGGGTTCACCCCTCCACTTT
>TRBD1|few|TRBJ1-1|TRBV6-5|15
CASSTPTGLYTEAFF
TGTGCCAGCAGTACGCCGACAGGGCTCTACACTGAAGCTTTCTTT
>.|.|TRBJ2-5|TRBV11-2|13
CASSPGVQETQYF
TGTGCCAGCAGCCCCGGGGTTCAAGAGACCCAGTACTTC
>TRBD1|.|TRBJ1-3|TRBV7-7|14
CASSGQGYGNTIYF
TGTGCTAGCAGCGGACAGGGCTATGGAAACACCATATATTTT
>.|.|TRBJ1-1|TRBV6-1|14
CASSEAGGLTEAFF
TGTGCCAGCAGTGAAGCGGGGGGCCTCACTGAAGCTTTCTTT
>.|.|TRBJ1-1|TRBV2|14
CATEFRQGGTEAFF
TGTGCCACCGAGTTCAGGCAGGGTGGCACTGAAGCTTTCTTT
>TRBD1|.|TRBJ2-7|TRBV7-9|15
CASNGQGLGLYEQYF
TGTGCCAGCAATGGACAGGGATTGGGCCTCTACGAGCAGTACTTC
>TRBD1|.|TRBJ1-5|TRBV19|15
CASRVTGGLAQPQHF
TGTGCCAGTAGGGTCACAGGGGGCTTAGCTCAGCCCCAGCATTTT
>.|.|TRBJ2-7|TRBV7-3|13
CASSLGPSREQYF
TGTGCCAGCAGCTTAGGACCCAGTCGGGAGCAGTACTTC
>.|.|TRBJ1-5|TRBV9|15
CASSRDIHSNQPQHF
TGTGCCAGCAGCCGGGACATCCATAGCAATCAGCCCCAGCATTTT
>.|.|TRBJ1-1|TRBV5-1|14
CASWGSGLNTEAFF
TGCGCCAGCTGGGGTTCAGGGTTGAACACTGAAGCTTTCTTT
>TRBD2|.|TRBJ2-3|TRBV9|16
CASSVEVAGGADTQYF
TGTGCCAGCAGCGTAGAAGTAGCGGGGGGGGCAGATACGCAGTATTTT
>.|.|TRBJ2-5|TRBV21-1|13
CASSEGSGETQYF
TGTGCCAGCAGCGAGGGGTCCGGGGAGACCCAGTACTTC
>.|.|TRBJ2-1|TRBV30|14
CAWSPGYSGNEQFF
TGTGCCTGGAGCCCCGGGTATAGTGGCAATGAGCAGTTCTTC
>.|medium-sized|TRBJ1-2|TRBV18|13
CASSPQDRYGYTF
TGTGCCAGCTCACCACAAGACAGATATGGCTACACCTTC
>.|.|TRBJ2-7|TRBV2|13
CASKKGGEGEQYF
TGTGCCAGCAAAAAAGGTGGGGAAGGCGAGCAGTACTTC
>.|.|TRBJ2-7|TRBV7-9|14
CASSLVAGGYEQYF
TGTGCCAGCAGCTTAGTCGCAGGTGGCTACGAGCAGTACTTC
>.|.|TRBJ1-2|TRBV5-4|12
CASSEGTEGYTF
TGTGCCAGCAGCGAGGGTACAGAAGGCTACACCTTC
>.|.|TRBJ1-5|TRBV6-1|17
CASSADRVGAFNQPQHF
TGTGCCAGCAGTGCCGACCGAGTTGGGGCCTTCAATCAGCCCCAGCATTTT
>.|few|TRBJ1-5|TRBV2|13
CASSQIYNQPQHF
TGTGCCAGCAGCCAAATCTACAATCAGCCCCAGCATTTT
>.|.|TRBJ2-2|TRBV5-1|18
CASSGRGQAPTGAGELFF
TGCGCCAGCAGCGGCAGGGGTCAGGCTCCAACGGGAGCCGGGGAGCTGTTTTTT
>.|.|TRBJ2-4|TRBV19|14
CASSEPRGVDIQYF
TGTGCCAGTAGCGAACCCAGGGGGGTGGACATTCAGTACTTC
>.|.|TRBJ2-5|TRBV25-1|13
CASSDRVAETQYF
TGTGCCAGCAGTGACCGGGTAGCGGAGACCCAGTACTTC
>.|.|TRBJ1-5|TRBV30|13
CAWTVGGGQPQHF
TGTGCCTGGACCGTGGGGGGGGGCCAGCCCCAGCATTTT
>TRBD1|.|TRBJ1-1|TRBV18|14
CASSSGQGGTEAFF
TGTGCCAGCTCTTCCGGACAGGGAGGAACTGAAGCTTTCTTT
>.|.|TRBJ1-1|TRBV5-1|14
CASRLRQDSAEAFF
TGCGCCAGCCGACTCCGACAGGATTCCGCTGAAGCTTTCTTT
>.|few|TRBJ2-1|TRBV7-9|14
CASSLEWNTNEQFF
TGTGCCAGCAGCTTAGAATGGAACACCAATGAGCAGTTCTTC
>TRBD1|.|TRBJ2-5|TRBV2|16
CASIMGTVQGEETQYF
TGTGCCAGCATTATGGGGACGGTCCAGGGGGAAGAGACCCAGTACTTC
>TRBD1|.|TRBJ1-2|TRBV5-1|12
CASSRTGNGYTF
TGCGCCAGCAGCAGGACAGGGAATGGCTACACCTTC
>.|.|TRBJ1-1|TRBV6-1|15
CASSHRQGLNTEAFF
TGTGCCAGCAGCCACCGCCAGGGATTGAACACTGAAGCTTTCTTT
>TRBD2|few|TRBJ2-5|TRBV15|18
CATSRDAGTSGGSETQYF
TGTGCCACCAGCAGAGACGCCGGGACTAGCGGGGGGTCAGAGACCCAGTACTTC
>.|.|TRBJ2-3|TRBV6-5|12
CASSYSGTLEYF
TGTGCCAGCAGTTACTCAGGGACCCTTGAGTATTTT
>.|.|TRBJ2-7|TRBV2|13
CASSAIPSYEQYF
TGTGCCAGCAGTGCAATCCCCTCCTACGAGCAGTACTTC
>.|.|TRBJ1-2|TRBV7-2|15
CASSTSNRANYGYTF
TGTGCCAGCAGCACAAGTAACAGGGCTAACTATGGCTACACCTTC
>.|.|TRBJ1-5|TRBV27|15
CASSRNHGSNQPQHF
TGTGCCAGCAGTCGAAACCACGGAAGCAATCAGCCCCAGCATTTT
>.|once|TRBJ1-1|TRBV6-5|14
CASSSLPLGTEAFF
TGTGCCAGCAGTTCCCTGCCCTTAGGGACTGAAGCTTTCTTT
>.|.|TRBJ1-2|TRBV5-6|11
CASSAGFGYTF
TGTGCCAGCAGTGCAGGGTTTGGCTACACCTTC
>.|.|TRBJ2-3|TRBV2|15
CASSEIRGGSGTQYF
TGTGCCAGCAGTGAGATCCGTGGGGGGTCGGGTACGCAGTATTTT
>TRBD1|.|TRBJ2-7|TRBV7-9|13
CASSSGQSYEQYF
TGTGCCAGCAGCTCGGGACAGTCCTACGAGCAGTACTTC